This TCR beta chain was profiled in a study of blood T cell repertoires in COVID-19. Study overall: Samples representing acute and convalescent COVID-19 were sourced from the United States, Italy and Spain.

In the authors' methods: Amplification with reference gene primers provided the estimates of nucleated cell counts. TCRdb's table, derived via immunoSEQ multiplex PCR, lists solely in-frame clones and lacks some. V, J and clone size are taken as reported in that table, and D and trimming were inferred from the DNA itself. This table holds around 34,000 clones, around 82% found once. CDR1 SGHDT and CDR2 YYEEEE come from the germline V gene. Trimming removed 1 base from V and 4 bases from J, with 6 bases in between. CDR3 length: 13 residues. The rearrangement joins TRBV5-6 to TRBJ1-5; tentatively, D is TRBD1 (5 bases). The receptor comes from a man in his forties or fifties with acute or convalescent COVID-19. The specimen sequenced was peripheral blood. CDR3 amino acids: CASSLKGNQPQHF. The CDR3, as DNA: TGTGCCAGCAGCTTGAAGGGGAATCAGCCCCAGCATTTT. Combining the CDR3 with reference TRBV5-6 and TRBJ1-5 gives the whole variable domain DAGVTQSPTHLIKTRGQQVTLRCSPKSGHDTVSWYQQALGQGPQFIFQYYEEEERQRGNFPDRFSGHQFPNYSSELNVNALLLGDSALYLCASSLKGNQPQHFGDGTRLSIL.